The entry below gives a single T cell receptor (beta chain) sequence along with its context. Using its own MiXCR run on the 5' RACE reads, TCRdb lists one record per CDR3 protein. The sample holds some 1,700,000 distinct CDR3 sequences, about 32% seen once. The record originates from a study of identical twins. Sequenced input: cord blood. The origin of this receptor is a newborn girl in good health.

As DNA, the CDR3 is TGTGCCAGCAGTTTAGCGCAGGGCGGGGGGACGAGCAATCAGCCCCAGCATTTT. Translation gives CASSLAQGGGTSNQPQHF. The chain uses TRBV12-3 or TRBV12-4 and TRBJ1-5, with D perhaps TRBD1 (5 bases). The CDR3 is 18 residues long. Deletions cut 0 bases from V and 1 base from J, with 16 bases between.